The 27 T cell receptor beta chains presented below share a single source sample, sequenced in a study of T cell responses to AZD1222 COVID-19 vaccine. Profiled with immunoSEQ multiplex PCR; TCRdb holds only in-frame clones, not every one. Of about 120,000 clones in the sample, 85% to 90% were seen once. The sample consisted of peripheral blood, taken on day 0 of MenACWY control vaccination. These receptors came from an adult in good health.

The gene calls are TRBV4-1 and TRBJ1-5, with TRBD1 identical over 7 bases. Per germline, CDR1 MGHRA and CDR2 YSYEKL. This CDR3 is built from 15 residues. V gave up 2 bases and J gave up 3 bases; unmatched junction bases: 4. CDR3 bases: TGCGCCAGCAGCCAACAGGGGGTTACCAATCAGCCCCAGCATTTT. It translates to CASSQQGVTNQPQHF.

CDR3 DNA sequence: TGTGCCAGCAGCTTAGCTGGGGGGACCTCCTCTGGAAACACCATATATTTT. Translating it yields CASSLAGGTSSGNTIYF. V gene TRBV7-6 combines with J gene TRBJ1-3; D perhaps matches TRBD1 (5 bases). The CDR3 sequence is 17 residues long. Germline V gene lookup returns CDR1 SGHVS and CDR2 FNYEAQ. V dropped 0 bases and J dropped 0 bases, with 12 bases sitting between them.

The chain has TRBV11-2 and TRBJ2-1; D is undetermined. CDR3 length: 16 residues. Per germline, CDR1 SGHAT and CDR2 FQNNGV. The V end lost 3 bases, the J end lost 8 bases, and 20 bases lay between the germline ends. Here the CDR3 DNA reads TGTGCCAGCAGCTTTGCCGTAACAAAAATCCTCGATGAGCAGTTCTTC. Amino acid sequence: CASSFAVTKILDEQFF.

This chain uses TRBV11-2 with TRBJ1-2; D gene unclear. CDR3 length: 14 amino acids. The germline V gene has CDR1 SGHAT and CDR2 FQNNGV. The V and J ends lost 7 bases and 6 bases respectively, with 18 bases between them. The CDR3 spells CASTNRVPANGYTF. The DNA for the CDR3 is TGTGCCAGCACTAATAGAGTTCCAGCGAATGGCTACACCTTC.

CDR3 region: CASSTRGGLYEQYF. The CDR3, as DNA: TGTGCCAGCAGCACCCGGGGGGGTCTCTACGAGCAGTACTTC. This chain connects TRBV7-8 to TRBJ2-7, with 8 bases aligning to TRBD2. Germline V lookup: CDR1 SGHVS, CDR2 FQNEAQ. V lost 5 bases to trimming and J lost 3 bases; unmatched junction nucleotides: 6. The CDR3 runs to 14 residues.

The chain's CDR3 is CASSFGQYTEAFF. DNA of the CDR3: TGTGCCAGCAGCTTCGGGCAATACACTGAAGCTTTCTTT. This chain connects TRBV11-3 to TRBJ1-1; no definite D call. Trimming removed 3 bases from V and 3 bases from J, with 8 bases in between. CDR1 SGHNT and CDR2 YENEEA come from the germline V gene. CDR3 length equals 13 residues.

The V gene is TRBV24-1, the J gene TRBJ2-3; 15 bases match TRBD2. This CDR3 has 18 amino acids. J gave up 4 bases and V 1 base, and 5 bases lay outside the gene matches. Germline V gives CDR1 KGHDR, CDR2 SFDVKD. CDR3 sequence (DNA): TGTGCCACCAGTGATTTTGGGACTAGCGGGAGGTACTCAGATACGCAGTATTTT. Amino acid sequence: CATSDFGTSGRYSDTQYF.

The sample holds one count of this clone. The chain has TRBV24-1 and TRBJ2-3; D might be TRBD1 (6 bases). Trimming cost V 3 bases and J 4 bases, with 13 bases left between them. Germline CDR1 KGHDR, CDR2 SFDVKD. This CDR3 region has 15 residues. This CDR3 is CATSDMGASADTQYF. DNA for the CDR3: TGTGCCACCAGTGATATGGGGGCGAGCGCAGATACGCAGTATTTT.

The rearrangement links TRBV7-3 to TRBJ1-1; possibly TRBD1 for D (6 bases). Trimming took 6 bases from V and 0 from J, leaving 8 bases between them. Germline V gives CDR1 SGHTA, CDR2 FQGTGA. CDR3 size: 13 residues. CDR3 bases: TGTGCCAGCAGTAGGGGGATGAACACTGAAGCTTTCTTT. Its translation is CASSRGMNTEAFF.

V usage is TRBV10-3 and J usage is TRBJ1-1, with 7 bases identical to TRBD1. In germline, CDR1 is ENHRY, CDR2 SYGVKD. J lost 6 bases, V lost 7 bases, and 11 bases had no gene match. The CDR3 runs 14 residues. CDR3 nucleotide sequence: TGTGCCATCAAGGGTGAAGGGGGCTGGGCTGAAGCTTTCTTT. Residues: CAIKGEGGWAEAFF.

The chain employs TRBV11-2 and TRBJ1-1; tentative D call: TRBD1 (6 bases). V lost 4 bases and J lost 3, with 12 bases in between. CDR1 and CDR2 (germline): SGHAT, FQNNGV. The CDR3 totals 14 residues. The CDR3 DNA reads TGTGCCAGCAGCTCAGGGGATCGGGACACTGAAGCTTTCTTT. It translates to CASSSGDRDTEAFF.

J is TRBJ2-7 and V is TRBV4-2, with a possible D match to TRBD2 (5 bases). The CDR3 length is 15 residues. Germline V CDR1 and CDR2: LGHNA, YNFKEQ. V dropped 4 bases and J dropped 3 bases, with 16 bases sitting between them. CDR3 residues: CASSPQDLASYEQYF. The CDR3 DNA follows: TGTGCCAGCAGCCCCCAGGATCTAGCAAGCTACGAGCAGTACTTC.

This clone was seen only once. The chain combines TRBV29-1 with TRBJ1-2; 7 bases are a match to TRBD1. CDR1 SQVTM and CDR2 ANQGSEA come from the germline V gene. The junction had 8 bases not matched to a gene; V was cut back by 3 bases and J by 4 bases. The CDR3 contains 14 residues. The CDR3 sequence is CSVDSTGTAYGYTF. The DNA of the CDR3 is TGCAGCGTTGATTCCACCGGGACAGCCTATGGCTACACCTTC.

The rearrangement uses TRBV25-1 and TRBJ2-1; D is perhaps TRBD2 (5 bases). V was shortened by 1 base and J by 10 bases, with 5 bases between the two germline ends. This CDR3 contains 11 residues. CDR1 is MGHDK and CDR2 is SYGVNS in the germline V gene. DNA of the CDR3: TGTGCCAGCAGTGAATCGGGGGAGCAGTTCTTC. Protein product: CASSESGEQFF.

V gene TRBV30 combines with J gene TRBJ1-1; D remains unclear. Trimming removed 3 bases at V and 7 bases at J, with 15 bases between. CDR3 length: 13 residues. Germline V CDR1 and CDR2: GTSNPN, SVGIG (reference sequence). The CDR3 DNA reads as TGTGCCTGGAGGTCGGGTGGACGTAATGAAGCTTTCTTT. It specifies CAWRSGGRNEAFF.

The genes are TRBV9 and TRBJ2-7; possibly TRBD1 for D (6 bases). The germline CDR1 and CDR2 sequences are SGDLS and YYNGEE. The V end was cut by 0 bases, the J end by 6 bases, with 19 bases between. The CDR3 is made up of 16 amino acids. CDR3 in DNA: TGTGCCAGCAGCGTAGGTACCGCGACAGGTAGGGGCGAGCAGTACTTC. This encodes CASSVGTATGRGEQYF.

The chain is built from TRBV7-3 and TRBJ2-3; 9 bases match TRBD2. Germline V gives CDR1 SGHTA, CDR2 FQGTGA. The V segment lost 1 base and the J segment 1 base; nucleotides outside the gene matches: 15. The CDR3 is 20 residues long. CDR3 DNA sequence: TGTGCCAGCAGCTTAAGGGGGGATTCGTACGGCGGGAGGGGCACAGATACGCAGTATTTT. It encodes CASSLRGDSYGGRGTDTQYF.

The chain employs TRBV2 and TRBJ2-3; D perhaps matches TRBD2 (6 bases). This CDR3 contains 16 residues. The V and J ends lost 0 bases and 8 bases respectively, with 18 bases between them. Germline values: CDR1 SNHLY, CDR2 FYNNEI. Written as DNA, the CDR3 is TGTGCCAGCAGTGAAGCGGATGAGGGAGGAAGGGTTACGCAGTATTTT. Amino acid sequence: CASSEADEGGRVTQYF.

The chain uses TRBV6-5 and TRBJ1-1, with D possibly TRBD1 on 6 matching bases. CDR3 length equals 16 residues. From germline, CDR1 is MNHEY and CDR2 SVGAGI. Trimming removed 0 bases from V and 4 bases from J, with 15 bases in between. The chain's CDR3 is CASSYSGKGGATEAFF. The CDR3 region has the DNA TGTGCCAGCAGTTACTCCGGGAAGGGGGGGGCCACTGAAGCTTTCTTT.

CDR3 sequence reads: CASSYGTGEKLFF. In nucleotides, the CDR3 is TGTGCCAGCAGTTACGGGACAGGGGAAAAACTGTTTTTT. V is TRBV6-6 and J is TRBJ1-4; 9 bases fit TRBD1. The CDR3 is 13 residues long. CDR1 is MNHNY, CDR2 SVGAGI, per germline (reference sequence). The V and J ends lost 2 bases and 8 bases, in that order; junction bases with no gene match: 0.

CDR3 DNA sequence: TGTGCCAGCAGTGAAGGGAACGCCCAGAGGAATATGAACACTGAAGCTTTCTTT. Its translation is CASSEGNAQRNMNTEAFF. J is TRBJ1-1 and V is TRBV25-1; D not resolved. Per the germline V gene, CDR1 is MGHDK and CDR2 is SYGVNS. Trimming cost V 2 bases and J 0 bases, with 19 bases left between them. This CDR3 is built from 18 residues.

V is TRBV3-1 (or the pseudogene TRBV3-2) and J is TRBJ2-6; D is tentatively TRBD1 or TRBD2 (5 bases each). Trimming shortened V by 4 bases and J by 0 bases, and 10 bases separated the two germline ends. Per germline, CDR1 LGHDT and CDR2 YNNKEL (reference sequence). CDR3 length: 16 residues. The CDR3: CASSPGRPSGANVLTF. Here the CDR3 DNA reads TGTGCCAGCAGCCCGGGACGCCCCTCTGGGGCCAACGTCCTGACTTTC.

This clone has only one observation. V usage is TRBV29-1 and J usage is TRBJ2-3; 14 bases map to TRBD2. Germline trimming cut 1 base from V and 2 bases from J; bases unmatched to any gene: 5. Germline assignment: CDR1 SQVTM and CDR2 ANQGSEA. The CDR3 is 17 amino acids. The CDR3 bases are TGCAGCGTTGAAGGGTCGGGACTAGCGGGGGCCACAGATACGCAGTATTTT. Translated: CSVEGSGLAGATDTQYF.

This chain connects TRBV6-5 to TRBJ1-1; D is unclear. Germline assignment: CDR1 MNHEY and CDR2 SVGAGI. Deletions cut 6 bases from V and 0 bases from J, with 14 bases between. The CDR3 covers 15 residues. The CDR3 DNA reads as TGTGCCAGCAGACACTTGAGCGGGTTGAACACTGAAGCTTTCTTT. Protein product: CASRHLSGLNTEAFF.

The chain combines TRBV11-3 with TRBJ2-5; a weak D match, TRBD1 (5 bases). CDR3 length equals 14 residues. Trimming pared 1 base from V and 5 bases from J, leaving 11 bases between. Germline V gene sequence: CDR1 SGHNT, CDR2 YENEEA. The CDR3 bases are TGTGCCAGCAGCTTAGTTGGCAGGGATGAGACCCAGTACTTC. Translation gives CASSLVGRDETQYF.

The chain employs TRBV7-2 and TRBJ1-6; no clear D. Between the trimmed V and J ends, which lost 5 bases and 0 bases, there was a span of 8 bases. This CDR3 has 15 amino acids. Germline-derived CDR1 and CDR2 are SGHTA and FQGNSA. The CDR3 nucleotides read TGTGCCAGCAGCCGGACGAGCTCCTATAATTCACCCCTCCACTTT. It yields the protein CASSRTSSYNSPLHF.

The chain has TRBV27 and TRBJ1-1; maybe TRBD1 (5 bases). The CDR3 is 15 amino acids. Germline V CDR1 and CDR2: MNHEY, SMNVEV (reference sequence). V was pared by 5 bases and J by 0 bases, with 13 bases between. Written as DNA, the CDR3 is TGTGCCAGCAGTATCGGGGCCGCCATGAACACTGAAGCTTTCTTT. Translation: CASSIGAAMNTEAFF.